The entry below gives a single T cell receptor beta chain sequence along with its context. These data belong to a study of T cells expressing NK-cell markers. Study in general: It was sorted CD3+CD56-NKG2C+, CD3+CD56+NKG2C- and CD3+CD56+NKG2C+ T cells that provided the TCR beta repertoires.

Germline V lookup: CDR1 SGHRS, CDR2 YFSETQ. This CDR3 region has 14 residues. Each CDR3 protein gets one entry in TCRdb, which reprocessed the 5' RACE reads and gives no DNA. The repertoire table contains about 460,000 distinct CDR3 sequences. Material: blood T cells: a sorted CD56 or NKG2C T cell subset, CD4+ or CD8+ T cells, or bulk PBMC T cells (not recorded which). The TCR comes from a woman between 45 and 60 years old in good health. V gene TRBV5-1 combines with J gene TRBJ2-4; TCRdb's D call of TRBD1 is untestable without DNA. Here the CDR3 reads CASSSGSGRNIQYF.